The 9 T cell receptor beta chains reported below all come from one sample, sequenced in a study of control samples from healthy donors and cancer patients (TCRdb year 2020). Library prep was done by the immunoSEQ multiplex PCR assay. Held by TCRdb, this immuneACCESS table contains in-frame sequences only and omits some clones. Under half of the omission traces to an unresolved V gene where checked; the cause of the rest is unknown. For this sample there are about 170,000 clones; around 93% appear just once. The leading ten clones occupy roughly 4.3% of the sample. The material sequenced was blood. All receptors derive from a woman aged 60-75 years in good health.

The V gene is TRBV7-2, the J gene TRBJ2-7; 10 bases are shared with TRBD1. Germline V CDR1 and CDR2: SGHTA, FQGNSA. This CDR3 is 19 amino acids long. V lost 4 bases and J lost 6; bases outside the gene matches: 21. The CDR3 DNA reads TGTGCCAGCAGCTCCCGACCGACAGGGGGCGCGGTACTAGCAATCGAGCAGTACTTC. Translated: CASSSRPTGGAVLAIEQYF.

The CDR3 is CAISGRDRASYGYTF. CDR3 DNA sequence: TGTGCCATCAGTGGGAGGGACAGGGCTTCCTATGGCTACACCTTC. The V gene is TRBV10-3, the J gene TRBJ1-2; 9 nucleotides align to TRBD1. V was clipped by 4 bases and J by 4 bases; unmatched bases: 7. This CDR3 is built from 15 residues. Per germline, CDR1 ENHRY and CDR2 SYGVKD.

The chain joins TRBV7-6 to TRBJ1-6; no definite D call. Germline V CDR1 and CDR2: SGHVS, FNYEAQ. CDR3 length: 14 amino acids. The V end lost 1 base, the J end lost 8 bases, and 9 bases lay between the germline ends. The CDR3 nucleotides read TGTGCCAGCAGCTTAGACGGGGATTATTCACCCCTCCACTTT. Amino acids: CASSLDGDYSPLHF.

The rearrangement joins TRBV5-6 to TRBJ1-4; D is possibly TRBD1 (5 bases). Germline assignment: CDR1 SGHDT and CDR2 YYEEEE. CDR3 length equals 16 residues. Trimming removed 3 bases at V and 5 bases at J, with 17 bases between. CDR3 sequence (DNA): TGTGCCAGCAGCTACGTCGGGCTCGAGGGGAATGAAAAACTGTTTTTT. Translating gives CASSYVGLEGNEKLFF.

The rearrangement uses TRBV6-5 and TRBJ2-7; D is ambiguous. The CDR3 has 14 residues. V was trimmed by 4 bases and J by 0 bases, leaving 10 bases between them. Germline lookup yields CDR1 MNHEY and CDR2 SVGAGI. The DNA of the CDR3 is TGTGCCAGCAGTTCCTTCCGGAGCTCCTACGAGCAGTACTTC. This gives the protein CASSSFRSSYEQYF.

The CDR3 region is CASSESGQGDSYNEQFF. The CDR3 region has the DNA TGTGCCAGCAGTGAATCGGGTCAGGGGGACTCCTACAATGAGCAGTTCTTC. The rearrangement joins TRBV2 to TRBJ2-1, with 7 bases fitting TRBD1. V lost 2 bases to trimming and J lost 0 bases; unmatched junction nucleotides: 7. Germline V CDR1 and CDR2: SNHLY, FYNNEI. The CDR3 loop spans 17 amino acids.

The V gene is TRBV10-3, the J gene TRBJ1-5; 7 positions match TRBD1. Germline trimming cut 3 bases from V and 4 bases from J; bases unmatched to any gene: 9. Per germline, CDR1 ENHRY and CDR2 SYGVKD. CDR3 length: 16 amino acids. DNA for the CDR3: TGTGCCATCAGTGACGGTAGCAGGGGGTGGAATCAGCCCCAGCATTTT. Encoded protein: CAISDGSRGWNQPQHF.

The V gene is TRBV11-2, the J gene TRBJ1-1; D is undetermined. V was clipped by 6 bases and J by 3 bases, with 11 bases between them. The CDR3 sequence is 13 residues long. The germline V gene has CDR1 SGHAT and CDR2 FQNNGV. For the CDR3, the DNA is TGTGCCAGCAGTCCTCGACTGGACACTGAAGCTTTCTTT. Protein sequence: CASSPRLDTEAFF.

The rearrangement uses TRBV5-4 and TRBJ1-3, with 9 bases lining up with TRBD1. Per germline, CDR1 SGHNT and CDR2 YYREEE (reference sequence). The CDR3 totals 17 residues. V was clipped by 0 bases and J by 4 bases; unmatched bases: 8. The CDR3 sequence is CASSLVGTGFIGNTIYF. CDR3 sequence (DNA): TGTGCCAGCAGCTTGGTAGGGACAGGGTTTATCGGAAACACCATATATTTT.